The 23 T cell receptor beta chains below all came from one sample that was sequenced in a study of blood T cell repertoires in COVID-19. Only in-frame clones appear in the TCRdb table, and some are missing; sequencing was by immunoSEQ multiplex PCR. The sample lists about 360,000 clones, 75% to 90% seen once, with roughly 6.6% in the top ten. Sample: peripheral blood. All receptors come from a woman aged 60-75 years with COVID-19, enrolled during active disease.

The V call is TRBV27, the J call TRBJ1-4, with D hard to call. CDR1 is MNHEY and CDR2 is SMNVEV in the germline V gene (reference sequence). The V gene lost 10 bases and the J gene lost 7 bases, with 13 bases spanning the gap. The CDR3 is made up of 12 amino acids. In nucleotides, the CDR3 is TGTGCCACCAGAGGTGGCGGTGAAAAACTGTTTTTT. Protein product: CATRGGGEKLFF.

This rearrangement joins TRBV6-6 to TRBJ1-1, with D possibly TRBD1 on 6 matching bases. Germline values: CDR1 MNHNY, CDR2 SVGAGI (reference sequence). The CDR3 contains 14 residues. V was trimmed by 5 bases and J by 5 bases, leaving 15 bases between them. CDR3 region: CASSAQQGSTEAFF. The CDR3 coding sequence is TGTGCCAGCAGTGCCCAACAGGGTTCAACTGAAGCTTTCTTT.

This chain uses TRBV4-3 with TRBJ2-2; a weak D match, TRBD1 (6 bases). CDR1 is LGHNA and CDR2 is YSLEER in the germline V gene. The CDR3 totals 16 residues. V gave up 5 bases and J gave up 0 bases, with 13 bases separating them. The CDR3 is CASSAQGQTNTGELFF. The DNA of the CDR3 is TGCGCCAGCAGCGCCCAAGGACAGACGAACACCGGGGAGCTGTTTTTT.

The chain combines TRBV27 with TRBJ1-2; 8 bases align to TRBD1. V dropped 6 bases and J dropped 7; count of bases not matched to a gene: 4. CDR3 length: 12 residues. CDR1 is MNHEY and CDR2 is SMNVEV in the germline V gene (reference sequence). CDR3 loop: CASSTTGGGYTF. The DNA for the CDR3 is TGTGCCAGCAGCACCACAGGGGGTGGCTACACCTTC.

J is TRBJ1-2 and V is TRBV7-9; 10 positions match TRBD1. Germline V CDR1 and CDR2: SEHNR, FQNEAQ (reference sequence). The CDR3 runs 15 residues. V lost 4 bases to trimming and J lost 5 bases; unmatched junction nucleotides: 7. CDR3 residues: CASSWGTGVTYGYTF. The CDR3 DNA is TGTGCCAGCAGCTGGGGGACAGGGGTGACATATGGCTACACCTTC.

This clone was found once. The V and J genes are TRBV11-3 and TRBJ2-7; D is perhaps TRBD2 (6 bases). The CDR3 loop spans 16 amino acids. Germline CDR1 and CDR2: SGHNT and YENEEA. Trimming shortened V by 5 bases and J by 3 bases, and 20 bases separated the two germline ends. The DNA of the CDR3 is TGTGCCAGCAGCCCTTGGGAGGCCCAAGTCAACTACGAGCAGTACTTC. This translates into CASSPWEAQVNYEQYF.

The genes are TRBV6-4 and TRBJ2-3; tentative D call: TRBD2 (5 bases). The CDR3 totals 14 residues. V was pared by 2 bases and J by 5 bases, with 11 bases between. CDR1 and CDR2 from the germline V gene are MRHNA and SNTAGT. DNA of the CDR3: TGTGCCAGCAGTGACCGTGGACTGTTAGATACGCAGTATTTT. This encodes CASSDRGLLDTQYF.

The rearrangement joins TRBV6-5 to TRBJ2-2; TRBD2 matches 9 bases. This CDR3 has 15 residues. V dropped 5 bases and J dropped 3; count of bases not matched to a gene: 4. Germline V gene sequence: CDR1 MNHEY, CDR2 SVGAGI. The CDR3 region has the DNA TGTGCCAGCAGTACAAGCGGGGGGTACACCGGGGAGCTGTTTTTT. Its protein product is CASSTSGGYTGELFF.

The gene calls are TRBV4-1 and TRBJ2-5; 11 nucleotides line up with TRBD2. Trimming at V came to 2 bases and at J to 2 bases, leaving 4 bases not matched to a gene. This CDR3 has 16 residues. CDR1 is MGHRA and CDR2 is YSYEKL in the germline V gene. CDR3 DNA sequence: TGCGCCAGCAGCCAACTTAGCGGGGGGGCTCAAGAGACCCAGTACTTC. This codes for CASSQLSGGAQETQYF.

This chain uses TRBV6-6 with TRBJ1-4; D unresolved. Per the germline V gene, CDR1 is MNHNY and CDR2 is SVGAGI (reference sequence). The CDR3 has 13 amino acids. V lost 7 bases and J 4 bases, leaving 10 bases between the germline ends. This CDR3 is CASTRDYNEKLFF. The CDR3 DNA reads as TGTGCCAGCACGAGGGATTATAATGAAAAACTGTTTTTT.

V and J are TRBV7-2 and TRBJ2-7, with D possibly being TRBD1 (5 bases). This CDR3 region has 13 residues. Deletions cut 5 bases from V and 7 bases from J, with 15 bases between. Germline lookup yields CDR1 SGHTA and CDR2 FQGNSA. The CDR3 nucleotides are TGTGCCAGCAGCCCCCAGGAGCCAGGGGAGCAGTACTTC. Protein product: CASSPQEPGEQYF.

This rearrangement joins TRBV18 to TRBJ1-1; D unclear. Germline CDR1 KGHSH, CDR2 LQKENI. The germline V and J ends were trimmed by 1 base and 1 base, with 13 bases remaining between them. The length of the CDR3 is 16 residues. The CDR3 here is CASSPLMAGSNTEAFF. The CDR3 DNA follows: TGTGCCAGCTCACCACTAATGGCCGGGTCGAACACTGAAGCTTTCTTT.

This clone was detected a few times. V is TRBV6-6 and J is TRBJ2-2; 7 bases are shared with TRBD1. V lost 8 bases to trimming and J lost 4 bases; unmatched junction nucleotides: 4. CDR1 MNHNY and CDR2 SVGAGI come from the germline V gene (reference sequence). The CDR3 totals 13 residues. CDR3 protein: CASDRDSTGELFF. CDR3 nucleotides: TGTGCCAGCGACAGGGACAGCACCGGGGAGCTGTTTTTT.

The gene calls are TRBV7-2 and TRBJ2-5; D might be TRBD2 (5 bases). Germline V CDR1 and CDR2: SGHTA, FQGNSA. CDR3 length: 13 amino acids. V shed 0 bases and J shed 3 bases, with 5 bases lying between them. The CDR3 reads CASSLAREETQYF. The DNA of the CDR3 is TGTGCCAGCAGCTTAGCGAGGGAAGAGACCCAGTACTTC.

The chain has TRBV2 and TRBJ2-5, with 7 bases fitting TRBD2. Germline V gives CDR1 SNHLY, CDR2 FYNNEI. CDR3 size: 14 residues. The ends lost 3 bases at V and 7 bases at J; junction bases unmatched: 8. The DNA of the CDR3 is TGTGCCAGCAGTGACAGCCCCCGGGGGGTGACCCAGTACTTC. Translation: CASSDSPRGVTQYF.

The chain has TRBV5-8 and TRBJ2-2, with D unclear. Germline V lookup: CDR1 SGHTS, CDR2 YDEGEE. This CDR3 is 13 amino acids long. V was trimmed by 10 bases and J by 0 bases, leaving 10 bases between them. The CDR3 nucleotides read TGTGCCTGCGAGGAACCGAACACCGGGGAGCTGTTTTTT. Amino acid sequence: CACEEPNTGELFF.

The V gene is TRBV19, the J gene TRBJ1-3; D gene uncertain. CDR1 and CDR2 from the germline V gene are LNHDA and SQIVND (reference sequence). The CDR3 is made up of 16 amino acids. The V gene lost 0 bases and the J gene lost 2 bases, with 11 bases spanning the gap. CDR3 in amino acids: CASSIDTTAPGNTIYF. The CDR3 nucleotides read TGTGCCAGTAGTATAGACACCACTGCACCTGGAAACACCATATATTTT.

The V call is TRBV7-9, the J call TRBJ1-1; possibly TRBD1 for D (5 bases). With 2 bases removed from V and 0 bases from J, the gap between germline ends came to 10 bases. The germline gives CDR1 SEHNR, CDR2 FQNEAQ (reference sequence). The CDR3 is 15 amino acids. The CDR3 nucleotides read TGTGCCAGCAGCTTACATGGGGCGGTGAACACTGAAGCTTTCTTT. Its translation is CASSLHGAVNTEAFF.

The V call is TRBV27, the J call TRBJ1-5; 8 nucleotides agree with TRBD1. Trimming cost V 3 bases and J 0 bases; bases outside gene matches: 10. The CDR3 loop spans 18 amino acids. Germline assignment: CDR1 MNHEY and CDR2 SMNVEV (reference sequence). The CDR3 is CASSFSGRTGYSNQPQHF. In DNA form, the CDR3 reads TGTGCCAGCAGTTTTTCCGGGAGGACAGGGTATAGCAATCAGCCCCAGCATTTT.

V usage is TRBV5-1 and J usage is TRBJ1-1, with D possibly TRBD1 on 6 matching bases. The CDR3 is made up of 15 amino acids. Germline V gene sequence: CDR1 SGHRS, CDR2 YFSETQ. V was pared by 4 bases and J by 5 bases, with 18 bases between. DNA for the CDR3: TGCGCCAGCAGCGTCCTACAGGGCGGGCAGACTGAAGCTTTCTTT. It is translated as CASSVLQGGQTEAFF.

The V gene is TRBV7-2, the J gene TRBJ2-1; D remains unclear. Germline assignment: CDR1 SGHTA and CDR2 FQGNSA. The ends were cut back, 5 bases at V and 7 bases at J, with 15 bases in the middle. CDR3 length: 14 amino acids. The CDR3 DNA follows: TGTGCCAGCAGCCGCCAGCTTTCAGCGAATGAGCAGTTCTTC. Its protein product is CASSRQLSANEQFF.

This chain links TRBV2 with TRBJ2-3; 7 nucleotides align to TRBD1. The CDR3 is 15 amino acids. The junction had 5 bases not matched to a gene; V was cut back by 5 bases and J by 0 bases. Germline V gene sequence: CDR1 SNHLY, CDR2 FYNNEI. Written as DNA, the CDR3 is TGTGCCAGCAGTTTTGGGACAGCTAGCACAGATACGCAGTATTTT. It codes for CASSFGTASTDTQYF.

This clone was detected once. This sequence joins TRBV4-1 and TRBJ1-5; the match to TRBD1 covers 7 bases. The germline gives CDR1 MGHRA, CDR2 YSYEKL. The CDR3 has 17 amino acids. V lost 1 base, J lost 2 bases, and 8 bases stayed unmatched. The CDR3 sequence: CASSQARQGGGNQPQHF. The CDR3 coding sequence is TGCGCCAGCAGCCAAGCCCGACAGGGAGGTGGCAATCAGCCCCAGCATTTT.